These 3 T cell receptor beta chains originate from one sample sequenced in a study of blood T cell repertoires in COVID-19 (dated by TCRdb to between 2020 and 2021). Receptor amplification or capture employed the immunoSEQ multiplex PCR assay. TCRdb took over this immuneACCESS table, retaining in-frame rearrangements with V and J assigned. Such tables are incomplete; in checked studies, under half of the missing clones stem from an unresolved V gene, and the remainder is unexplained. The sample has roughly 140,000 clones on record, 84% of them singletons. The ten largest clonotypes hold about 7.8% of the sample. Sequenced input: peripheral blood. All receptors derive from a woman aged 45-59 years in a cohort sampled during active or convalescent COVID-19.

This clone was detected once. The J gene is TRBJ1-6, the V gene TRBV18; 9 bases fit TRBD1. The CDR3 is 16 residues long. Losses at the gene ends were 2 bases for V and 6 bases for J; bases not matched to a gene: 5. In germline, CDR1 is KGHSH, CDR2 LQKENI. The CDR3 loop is CASSPFSTGGNSPLHF. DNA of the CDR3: TGTGCCAGCTCACCATTTTCGACAGGGGGTAATTCACCCCTCCACTTT.

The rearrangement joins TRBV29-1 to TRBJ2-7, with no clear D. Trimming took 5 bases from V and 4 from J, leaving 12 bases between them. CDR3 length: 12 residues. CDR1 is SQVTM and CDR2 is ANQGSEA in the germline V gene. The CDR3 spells CSVRGPFYEQYF. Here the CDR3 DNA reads TGCAGCGTTCGAGGCCCTTTTTACGAGCAGTACTTC.

CDR3 loop: CAWSLARAEQFF. CDR3 bases: TGTGCCTGGAGTCTAGCCCGGGCTGAGCAGTTCTTC. The genes are TRBV30 and TRBJ2-1, with a tentative D call TRBD2 (5 bases). The germline V gene encodes CDR1 GTSNPN and CDR2 SVGIG (reference sequence). CDR3 length equals 12 residues. The V end was cut by 2 bases, the J end by 9 bases, with 11 bases between. Filled out from reference TRBV30 and TRBJ2-1, the complete variable domain reads SQTIHQWPATLVQPVGSPLSLECTVEGTSNPNLYWYRQAAGRGLQLLFYSVGIGQISSEVPQNLSASRPQDRQFILSSKKLLLSDSGFYLCAWSLARAEQFFGPGTRLTVL.